The 24 T cell receptor beta chains below were found in one sample sequenced in a study of cytomegalovirus exposure and HLA in healthy donors. Primers: 60 Vbeta forward and 13 Jbeta reverse. The method was immunoSEQ multiplex PCR; TCRdb's version includes in-frame clones alone and lacks a portion of them. Of about 220,000 clones in the sample, over 70% were seen once. The sequenced material came from PBMCs. All receptors come from a boy aged 2 to 10 in good health and CMV-seronegative.

The chain is built from TRBV19 and TRBJ1-4, with TRBD1 matching over 8 bases. CDR1 and CDR2 from the germline V gene are LNHDA and SQIVND (reference sequence). Unmatched junction bases numbered 8, after V lost 6 bases and J lost 8 bases. The CDR3 sequence is 14 residues long. Here the CDR3 DNA reads TGTGCCAGTAGCGAGGACAGGGTCCGGGAAAAACTGTTTTTT. This translates into CASSEDRVREKLFF.

V and J are TRBV19 and TRBJ1-2; 7 bases align to TRBD1. This CDR3 region has 13 residues. The germline V gene encodes CDR1 LNHDA and CDR2 SQIVND (reference sequence). Trimming took 3 bases from V and 7 from J; bases not matched to a gene: 5. The CDR3 coding sequence is TGTGCCAGTAGTATGGGACAGATGAGTGGCTACACCTTC. Translation: CASSMGQMSGYTF. The entire variable domain, with the rest obtained from reference TRBV19 and TRBJ1-2, is as follows: DGGITQSPKYLFRKEGQNVTLSCEQNLNHDAMYWYRQDPGQGLRLIYYSQIVNDFQKGDIAEGYSVSREKKESFPLTVTSAQKNPTAFYLCASSMGQMSGYTFGSGTRLTVV.

This clone was seen more than once but under ten times. This sequence joins TRBV6-6 and TRBJ2-2, with D perhaps TRBD1 (6 bases). Germline CDR1 reads MNHNY; CDR2 reads SVGAGI (reference sequence). CDR3 length: 15 amino acids. Deletions cut 0 bases from V and 6 bases from J, with 11 bases between. CDR3 DNA: TGTGCCAGCAGTTACTCGAGGACAGTTGCCGGGGAGCTGTTTTTT. It yields the protein CASSYSRTVAGELFF.

A remark on this clone: Here the CDR3 omits its conserved ending phenylalanine or tryptophan, so a read error is the likely source. No DNA is shown, since the ends of the CDR3 on it are uncertain; the CDR3 is the one TCRdb lists. The chain is built from TRBV30 and TRBJ1-4. The V gene's germline CDR1 is GTSNPN and CDR2 SVGIG (reference sequence). The CDR3 region is 11 residues in length, termini included. CDR3 loop: CAWSVEGSDVR.

The gene calls are TRBV27 and TRBJ2-7; D might be TRBD2 (6 bases). V was shortened by 6 bases and J by 0 bases, with 12 bases between the two germline ends. The CDR3 covers 14 residues. The V gene's germline CDR1 is MNHEY and CDR2 SMNVEV (reference sequence). DNA for the CDR3: TGTGCCAGCAGGGAGGGATGGGACTCCTACGAGCAGTACTTC. Its translation is CASREGWDSYEQYF.

This clone has a handful of counts. The V gene is TRBV5-1, the J gene TRBJ1-1, with D possibly TRBD1 on 5 matching bases. Germline V gene lookup returns CDR1 SGHRS and CDR2 YFSETQ. The length of the CDR3 is 14 residues. V was trimmed by 8 bases and J by 4 bases, leaving 18 bases between them. The CDR3 protein is CASADSGGTTEAFF. The DNA for the CDR3 is TGCGCCAGTGCAGACTCGGGGGGGACCACTGAAGCTTTCTTT.

The chain is built from TRBV19 and TRBJ1-6; tentative D call: TRBD1 (5 bases). Germline values: CDR1 LNHDA, CDR2 SQIVND (reference sequence). The CDR3 is 15 residues long. Trimming removed 3 bases at V and 8 bases at J, with 14 bases between. The CDR3 here is CASSIGAGDYSPLHF. CDR3 bases: TGTGCCAGTAGTATTGGGGCTGGGGACTATTCACCCCTCCACTTT.

This chain uses TRBV4-1 with TRBJ1-4; D remains unclear. CDR1 and CDR2 (germline): MGHRA, YSYEKL. The CDR3 totals 17 residues. V shed 0 bases and J shed 0 bases, with 11 bases lying between them. In nucleotides, the CDR3 is TGCGCCAGCAGCCAAGAAGGCGGACTCCCAACTAATGAAAAACTGTTTTTT. Translated, it gives CASSQEGGLPTNEKLFF.

The chain uses TRBV6-5 and TRBJ1-5; 10 bases fit TRBD1. Trimming at V came to 6 bases and at J to 7 bases, leaving 6 bases not matched to a gene. Germline V CDR1 and CDR2: MNHEY, SVGAGI. CDR3 length: 14 amino acids. CDR3 bases: TGTGCCAGCAGCACTAGACAGGGGGCCCAGCCCCAGCATTTT. Its protein is CASSTRQGAQPQHF.

V is TRBV30 and J is TRBJ2-1; D is uncertain. The germline CDR1 and CDR2 sequences are GTSNPN and SVGIG (reference sequence). Trimming stripped 0 bases from V and 9 bases from J, with 15 bases between. The CDR3 sequence is 14 residues long. The DNA for the CDR3 is TGTGCCTGGAGTGTAGTAGCCATTATGGGTGAGCAGTTCTTC. Translation gives CAWSVVAIMGEQFF.

The genes are TRBV13 and TRBJ1-1; 7 nucleotides match TRBD1. Trimming took 5 bases from V and 3 from J; bases not matched to a gene: 3. CDR3 length: 13 residues. Germline CDR1 reads PRHDT; CDR2 reads FYEKMQ (reference sequence). This CDR3 is CASSLGTDTEAFF. Written as DNA, the CDR3 is TGTGCCAGCAGCCTTGGGACAGACACTGAAGCTTTCTTT.

This clone was observed a few times. J is TRBJ1-6 and V is TRBV30; 10 positions match TRBD1. This CDR3 comprises 14 residues. Trimming removed 3 bases from V and 11 bases from J; junction bases left unmatched: 7. Germline loops: CDR1 GTSNPN, CDR2 SVGIG (reference sequence). CDR3 in amino acids: CAWSLDRGLAPLHF. CDR3 coding DNA: TGTGCCTGGAGCTTAGACAGGGGGCTTGCACCCCTCCACTTT. Complete variable domain (other parts from reference TRBV30 and TRBJ1-6): SQTIHQWPATLVQPVGSPLSLECTVEGTSNPNLYWYRQAAGRGLQLLFYSVGIGQISSEVPQNLSASRPQDRQFILSSKKLLLSDSGFYLCAWSLDRGLAPLHFGNGTRLTVT.

Concerning this clone: The CDR3 does not close with the conserved phenylalanine or tryptophan, likely indicating a read error. Because the CDR3's place on the DNA is in doubt, the DNA is left out and the CDR3 is given as listed by TCRdb. The chain uses TRBV5-7 and TRBJ2-4; TRBD1 is the table's D call, not checked against the DNA. TRBV5-7 is flagged as an ORF with uncertain function. The CDR3 is 15 residues long, ends included. The chain's CDR3 is CASSAGQFEKAAPVV.

The gene calls are TRBV25-1 and TRBJ1-1; the D is unclear. V lost 4 bases and J 3 bases, leaving 3 bases between the germline ends. This CDR3 spans 11 amino acids. Germline CDR1 is MGHDK and CDR2 is SYGVNS. The CDR3 loop is CASSADTEAFF. The CDR3 bases are TGTGCCAGCAGTGCAGACACTGAAGCTTTCTTT. The entire variable domain, with the rest obtained from reference TRBV25-1 and TRBJ1-1, is as follows: EADIYQTPRYLVIGTGKKITLECSQTMGHDKMYWYQQDPGMELHLIHYSYGVNSTEKGDLSSESTVSRIRTEHFPLTLESARPSHTSQYLCASSADTEAFFGQGTRLTVV.

The sample holds one count of this clone. CDR3 amino acids: CASSEELGTQYF. As DNA, the CDR3 is TGTGCCAGCAGTGAGGAGTTGGGTACGCAGTATTTT. The V gene is TRBV2, the J gene TRBJ2-3; D is unresolved. CDR1 SNHLY and CDR2 FYNNEI come from the germline V gene. The CDR3 covers 12 residues. V lost 3 bases, J lost 8 bases, and 9 bases lay in between.

This clone has more than one count but fewer than ten. The chain employs TRBV14 and TRBJ1-1, with D uncertain. Trimming removed 3 bases from V and 4 bases from J, with 15 bases in between. The CDR3 spans 15 residues. CDR1 and CDR2 (germline): SGHDN, FVKESK. The CDR3 DNA sequence: TGTGCCAGCAGCCAGGTGGGAGGCATGGGCACTGAAGCTTTCTTT. Translation gives CASSQVGGMGTEAFF.

The gene calls are TRBV4-1 and TRBJ2-5; TRBD1 matches 10 bases. Germline V gene lookup returns CDR1 MGHRA and CDR2 YSYEKL. CDR3 length: 15 residues. After removal of 4 bases from V and 5 bases from J, the junction contained 7 bases not matched to a gene. The CDR3 DNA is TGCGCCAGCAGCCCTCGACAGGGGGCGGGCGAGACCCAGTACTTC. This translates into CASSPRQGAGETQYF.

The chain combines TRBV29-1 with TRBJ1-2; tentative D call: TRBD1 (5 bases). Germline V gene data show CDR1 as SQVTM and CDR2 as ANQGSEA. The germline V and J ends were trimmed by 6 bases and 1 base, with 15 bases remaining between them. The CDR3 contains 14 residues. The CDR3 DNA is TGCAGCGTCCTCCGGGCGACAGTTAACTATGGCTACACCTTC. It is translated as CSVLRATVNYGYTF.

The chain recombines TRBV7-9 with TRBJ2-7, with TRBD2 identical over 13 bases. Germline CDR1 reads SEHNR; CDR2 reads FQNEAQ (reference sequence). The CDR3 loop spans 14 amino acids. V shed 1 base, J shed 12 bases, and the junction held 6 bases outside the gene matches. The CDR3 DNA reads TGTGCCAGCAGCTTAGTACTAGCGGGAGGGCCGTTGTACTTC. It specifies CASSLVLAGGPLYF.

The CDR3 coding sequence is TGTGCCAGCAGTGAGGGGCGACAGACCCAGTACTTC. Protein product: CASSEGRQTQYF. The rearrangement links TRBV6-1 to TRBJ2-5; a weak D match, TRBD1 (5 bases). Trimming shortened V by 3 bases and J by 6 bases, and 8 bases separated the two germline ends. Germline V gene sequence: CDR1 MNHNS, CDR2 SASEGT. The CDR3 totals 12 residues.

This clone appeared a few times. The chain combines TRBV30 with TRBJ2-5, with 8 bases identical to TRBD2. The CDR3 runs 14 residues. V dropped 0 bases and J dropped 4; count of bases not matched to a gene: 4. CDR1 is GTSNPN, CDR2 SVGIG, per germline (reference sequence). As DNA, the CDR3 is TGTGCCTGGAGTGTACCCGGGGGGGTAGAGACCCAGTACTTC. Amino acid sequence: CAWSVPGGVETQYF.

CDR3 bases: TGTGCCAGTAGTATGGGTAGCGGCTGGGGCACCGGGGAGCTGTTTTTT. Translation gives CASSMGSGWGTGELFF. The gene calls are TRBV19 and TRBJ2-2; D is perhaps TRBD2 (6 bases). Germline lookup yields CDR1 LNHDA and CDR2 SQIVND (reference sequence). CDR3 length: 16 residues. V lost 3 bases to trimming and J lost 4 bases, with 15 bases between them.

The V and J genes are TRBV7-8 and TRBJ1-4, with 10 bases identical to TRBD1. Germline CDR1 is SGHVS and CDR2 is FQNEAQ. V was clipped by 8 bases and J by 5 bases; unmatched bases: 8. CDR3 size: 15 residues. This chain's CDR3 is CASQPPGQGNEKLFF. CDR3 bases: TGTGCCAGCCAGCCTCCGGGACAGGGGAATGAAAAACTGTTTTTT.

This clone showed up just a few times. Here the CDR3 DNA reads TGTGCCAGCAGTGTGGAGGCAGGGGAAGGTAATTCACCCCTCCACTTT. Encoded protein: CASSVEAGEGNSPLHF. The gene calls are TRBV6-1 and TRBJ1-6, with TRBD1 as a possible D gene (6 bases). The CDR3 covers 16 residues. V lost 4 bases and J 6 bases, leaving 16 bases between the germline ends. From germline, CDR1 is MNHNS and CDR2 SASEGT.